These 3 T cell receptor beta chains were all obtained from the same sample, sequenced in a study of naive and memory T cell subsets. What these receptors recognize is not known. Study findings and constraints: Especially in CD8 cells, naive repertoires contained a few larger clonotypes, possibly CD45RA-re-expressing memory cells.

Two oligonucleotides, mixed equimolar, formed the beta constant-region primer covering TRBC1 and TRBC2. Nested alpha and beta constant-region primers with the SP2 primer drove four PCR rounds on ligated cDNA. TCRdb re-called the UMI-ligation and nested PCR reads with MiXCR, one entry per CDR3 protein. The data show 130,000 to 150,000 distinct CDR3 sequences, 20% to 25% seen once. Sequences were obtained from naive CD4+ T cells from blood. These receptors were obtained from a human donor in good health.

This clonotype was detected a few times. This chain joins TRBV30 and TRBJ2-7, with D perhaps assigned TRBD1 or TRBD2 (5 bases each). CDR3 length: 12 residues. Trimming stripped 1 base from V and 6 bases from J, with 10 bases between. Per germline, CDR1 GTSNPN and CDR2 SVGIG (reference sequence). This chain's CDR3 is CAWSGGGTEQYF. Written as DNA, the CDR3 is TGTGCCTGGAGTGGAGGTGGGACCGAGCAGTACTTC.

In this sample, this clonotype turned up a few times. CDR3 DNA: TGTGCCAGCAGTGCATACCAGGGACTAGCTTACGAGCAGTACTTC. This encodes CASSAYQGLAYEQYF. The chain couples TRBV27 to TRBJ2-7, with 9 bases fitting TRBD2. Germline CDR1 MNHEY, CDR2 SMNVEV (reference sequence). After removal of 5 bases from V and 4 bases from J, the junction contained 9 bases not matched to a gene. CDR3 length: 15 amino acids.

This clonotype has only one observation. The chain joins TRBV28 to TRBJ1-1; the D gene is possibly TRBD1 (6 bases). The CDR3 is made up of 14 amino acids. With 3 bases removed from V and 3 bases from J, the gap between germline ends came to 11 bases. Germline V gives CDR1 MDHEN, CDR2 SYDVKM. DNA of the CDR3: TGTGCCAGCAGTTTGGGGACACGGTACACTGAAGCTTTCTTT. Its translation is CASSLGTRYTEAFF.